A selection of T cell receptor beta chains follows, all from one sample in a study. TCRdb reprocessed the 5' RACE reads via MiXCR and lists one record per CDR3 protein. The data show roughly 39,000 distinct CDR3 sequences, approximately 17% seen once. Sequenced sample: naive CD4+ T cells sorted from a lymph node. Source of these receptors: a female donor with breast cancer. CDR3s include the opening cysteine and the closing phenylalanine or tryptophan. The D gene is left open where the match is weak. Rows may omit the clone size; those that give it use once, few, many or a size class.

V: TRBV6-2/TRBV6-3; length: 15; D: TRBD1; J: TRBJ1-2; size: NA; DNA: TGTGCCAGCAGTTACTCGGGACAGGGTGGCTATGGCTACACCTTC; CDR3: CASSYSGQGGYGYTF
V: TRBV5-1; length: 15; D: TRBD2; J: TRBJ2-1; size: NA; DNA: TGCGCCAGCACCCGGACTAGCGGGAATTACAATGAGCAGTTCTTC; CDR3: CASTRTSGNYNEQFF
V: TRBV5-5; length: 13; D: NA; J: TRBJ2-2; size: NA; DNA: TGTGCCAGCAGCTTTAGAGGCGGCGGGGAGCTGTTTTTT; CDR3: CASSFRGGGELFF
V: TRBV5-1; length: 14; D: NA; J: TRBJ2-7; size: NA; DNA: TGCGCCAGCAGCCAAGCGGGCAGGCGATACGAGCAGTACTTC; CDR3: CASSQAGRRYEQYF
V: TRBV7-2; length: 14; D: TRBD1; J: TRBJ1-2; size: few; DNA: TGTGCCAGCAGCTCGGCAGGGGGAGTTTCTGGCTACACCTTC; CDR3: CASSSAGGVSGYTF
V: TRBV12-3/TRBV12-4; length: 15; D: NA; J: TRBJ1-1; size: few; DNA: TGTGCCAGCAGTTTAGCGGGACGGTTAAACACTGAAGCTTTCTTT; CDR3: CASSLAGRLNTEAFF
V: TRBV6-1; length: 14; D: NA; J: TRBJ1-4; size: NA; DNA: TGTGCCAGCAGTGAAGTTGTTTTCGGGGAAAAACTGTTTTTT; CDR3: CASSEVVFGEKLFF
V: TRBV2; length: 12; D: NA; J: TRBJ1-1; size: NA; DNA: TGTGCCAGCAGTTTTCGCCGACTTGAAGCTTTCTTT; CDR3: CASSFRRLEAFF
V: TRBV5-1; length: 14; D: TRBD1; J: TRBJ2-5; size: NA; DNA: TGCGCCAGCAGGACCGGGACAGGCGAAGAGACCCAGTACTTC; CDR3: CASRTGTGEETQYF
V: TRBV4-2; length: 16; D: NA; J: TRBJ1-1; size: many; DNA: TGTGCCAGCAGCCAAGACGGTACCCCGCTCGACACTGAAGCTTTCTTT; CDR3: CASSQDGTPLDTEAFF
V: TRBV4-2; length: 15; D: TRBD2; J: TRBJ2-2; size: NA; DNA: TGTGCCAGCAGCCCGACTAGCGGGAGGACCGGGGAGCTGTTTTTT; CDR3: CASSPTSGRTGELFF
V: TRBV12-3/TRBV12-4; length: 14; D: NA; J: TRBJ2-7; size: NA; DNA: TGTGCCAGCAGTTTCGCCGGGGGCTCGGACGAGCAGTACTTC; CDR3: CASSFAGGSDEQYF